This TCR beta chain is from a study of T cells in Graves' hyperthyroidism and ophthalmopathy. Study-wide findings and caveats: Prediction of ophthalmopathy progression came a median 6.5 months pre-onset. Among thyroid clonotypes expanded above 0.001, most also appeared in blood.

Over 9 ml of fresh peripheral blood supplied the PBMCs. In its sample, this clonotype was seen many times. Its antigen is undetermined. Deletions cut 2 bases from V and 0 bases from J, with 14 bases between. The length of the CDR3 is 16 residues. Germline CDR1 and CDR2: SGHDT and YYEEEE. Amplification of TCR beta CDR3 regions used RNA as the template. TCR CDR3 underwent first-round RT-PCR with the HTBI primer set. TCRdb analysed the multiplex PCR reads with MiXCR anew, one entry per CDR3 protein. There are under 600,000 distinct CDR3 sequences in the sample; approximately 15% occur only once, and around 3.5% lies in the top ten.

The specimen sequenced was blood. The chain links TRBV5-6 to TRBJ2-5; no definite D call. The TCR was taken from a woman between 40 and 50 years old with Graves' ophthalmopathy. CDR3 region: CASSLGGSWYQETQYF. Here the CDR3 DNA reads TGTGCCAGCAGCTTAGGCGGATCGTGGTACCAAGAGACCCAGTACTTC.